This record looks at one T cell receptor beta chain sequence and its context. Its antigen remains undetermined. No qualities accompany the bases; no much larger clone lies one base away. Germline trimming: 2 bases from V, 4 bases from J; junction bases outside gene matches: 4. Reading the germline V gene (reference sequence) gives CDR1 SGHNT and CDR2 YYREEE. The CDR3 measures 14 amino acids from cysteine to phenylalanine. The entry retains the CDR3 DNA only, 42 bases that are in frame from base 1. The immunoSEQ Assay, a bias-controlled multiplex PCR, was used to amplify TCRbeta CDR3 regions from genomic DNA. The study's own analysis went as follows. Within the assay, amplification of reference gene primers was used to estimate how many nucleated cells each sample contained. Sequence reads were collapsed and filtered to measure the absolute abundance of every unique TCRbeta CDR3 rearrangement. For each sample, productive Simpson clonality was calculated by taking the square root of Simpson's diversity index across productive rearrangements. As stored in TCRdb, this immuneACCESS dataset retains in-frame rearrangements with V and J assigned. A fraction of the clones does not appear; measured against another copy, unresolved V genes explain less than half of the discrepancy, and the remainder lacks a known reason. From that table come the V and J calls and clone size; the DNA was used to work out D and trimming. Within this sample are approximately 220,000 clones, with 80% to 90% of them counted one time only. The ten top clones hold more than 3% of the sample.

In the prospective study, participants were roughly 18 to 90 years old, resided in about two dozen geographic areas of the United States, and were enrolled through a virtual design. To assign participants to cohorts, the prospective study relied on clinical history that participants themselves reported in a screening survey and a study questionnaire. In the prospective study, mobile phlebotomists collected whole blood, serum and a nasopharyngeal or oropharyngeal swab from each participant. Additional blood draws and questionnaires over an approximately two-month period could optionally be provided by prospective study participants. Prospective study blood samples were shipped either frozen or at room temperature before DNA extraction. This record belongs to a study of blood T cell repertoires in COVID-19 (dated by TCRdb to the early 2020s). General notes on the study: The collaborator samples originated in the United States, Italy and Spain and spanned the acute and convalescent phases of COVID-19. The material from the prospective study consisted of cDNA or gDNA derived from T cells, B-cell-depleted T cells, or PBMCs. Subjects who had been exposed to COVID-19, were actively infected with it, or had recovered from it provided the deeply sampled blood TCRbeta repertoires that made up the dataset. The repertoires were made available in a free public database intended to serve as a resource for research on the immune response to SARS-CoV-2. The samples were drawn from the first 160 participants of the ongoing ImmuneRACE study and from some 1,300 subjects provided by 6 global collaborators. The sample metadata nearly always contained a de-identified subject ID, COVID-19 status, age in years and sex. Where available, HLA class I and class II types were taken from metadata supplied by the sample provider and were not determined by assay-based typing. General conclusions and limits of the study: The quantity of clinical and demographic metadata differed by source and by participant and was supplied without curation.

This sequence uses TRBV5-4 and TRBJ2-3, with 7 middle bases fitting TRBD2. Specimen: PBMCs or T cells enriched from blood (not recorded which). This receptor was identified in a young woman in a cohort exposed to, infected with or recovered from COVID-19 (not recorded which). In nucleotide form, the sequence is TGTGCCAGCAGCTTATGGGGAGGGGCAGATACGCAGTATTTT. Its product reads: CASSLWGGADTQYF.